The rows below give T cell receptor beta chains drawn from one sample of a study of identical twins. TCRdb re-derived calls from the 5' RACE reads in MiXCR, one entry per CDR3 protein. This sample has some 710,000 distinct CDR3 sequences, with around 6% found just once. The sample taken for sequencing was naive T cells sorted from blood. The receptors come from a man between 18 and 29 years old in good health. The CDR3 runs from the conserved cysteine through the conserved F or W. The order of the fields is V gene, D gene, clone size, J gene, CDR3 protein, CDR3 DNA. The D gene is left open where the match is weak. Rows may omit the clone size; those that give it use once, few, many or a size class.

v_call: TRBV4-2; d_call: .; clone_size: few; j_call: TRBJ2-4; cdr3_aa: CASSQDHGNIQYF; cdr3_nt: TGTGCCAGCAGCCAAGACCATGGGAACATTCAGTACTTC
v_call: TRBV6-1; d_call: TRBD1; clone_size: many; j_call: TRBJ2-1; cdr3_aa: CASSEWDSYNEQFF; cdr3_nt: TGTGCCAGCAGTGAATGGGACAGCTACAATGAGCAGTTCTTC
v_call: TRBV29-1; d_call: .; clone_size: many; j_call: TRBJ2-3; cdr3_aa: CSVEEGARTQYF; cdr3_nt: TGCAGCGTTGAAGAAGGGGCCAGAACGCAGTATTTT
v_call: TRBV4-2; d_call: .; clone_size: few; j_call: TRBJ2-3; cdr3_aa: CASSPSTSTDTQYF; cdr3_nt: TGTGCCAGCAGCCCGAGTACTAGCACAGATACGCAGTATTTT
v_call: TRBV6-1; d_call: .; clone_size: few; j_call: TRBJ1-1; cdr3_aa: CASSGDWTANTEAFF; cdr3_nt: TGTGCCAGCAGTGGGGACTGGACAGCGAACACTGAAGCTTTCTTT
v_call: TRBV7-2; d_call: .; clone_size: many; j_call: TRBJ2-7; cdr3_aa: CASSPIQGGQYF; cdr3_nt: TGTGCCAGCAGCCCGATCCAGGGGGGGCAGTACTTC
v_call: TRBV20-1; d_call: TRBD1; clone_size: .; j_call: TRBJ2-5; cdr3_aa: CSARGPGGSETQYF; cdr3_nt: TGCAGTGCTAGAGGTCCAGGGGGCTCGGAGACCCAGTACTTC
v_call: TRBV10-2; d_call: TRBD2; clone_size: .; j_call: TRBJ2-1; cdr3_aa: CASRNKGLASYNEQFF; cdr3_nt: TGCGCCAGCAGGAACAAGGGACTAGCTTCTTACAATGAGCAGTTCTTC
v_call: TRBV15; d_call: .; clone_size: many; j_call: TRBJ2-3; cdr3_aa: CATSRDRQSTDTQYF; cdr3_nt: TGTGCCACCAGCAGAGATCGGCAGTCAACAGATACGCAGTATTTT
v_call: TRBV5-1; d_call: TRBD1; clone_size: many; j_call: TRBJ1-2; cdr3_aa: CASSFQTGTYGYTF; cdr3_nt: TGCGCCAGCAGCTTTCAGACAGGGACCTATGGCTACACCTTC
v_call: TRBV20-1; d_call: .; clone_size: many; j_call: TRBJ1-5; cdr3_aa: CSARGSYGGLMGQPQHF; cdr3_nt: TGCAGTGCTAGAGGTTCGTATGGAGGTTTGATGGGTCAGCCCCAGCATTTT
v_call: TRBV11-2; d_call: TRBD2; clone_size: few; j_call: TRBJ2-3; cdr3_aa: CASSLMSREGADTQYF; cdr3_nt: TGTGCCAGCAGCTTAATGTCGCGGGAGGGGGCAGATACGCAGTATTTT
v_call: TRBV12-3/TRBV12-4; d_call: TRBD2; clone_size: many; j_call: TRBJ2-1; cdr3_aa: CASSAYAGGLSEQFF; cdr3_nt: TGTGCCAGCAGTGCCTATGCGGGAGGGCTTAGTGAGCAGTTCTTC
v_call: TRBV7-8; d_call: .; clone_size: few; j_call: TRBJ1-5; cdr3_aa: CASSFSAVTGGNQPQHF; cdr3_nt: TGTGCCAGCAGCTTCTCCGCCGTCACCGGGGGAAATCAGCCCCAGCATTTT
v_call: TRBV27; d_call: .; clone_size: many; j_call: TRBJ1-6; cdr3_aa: CASSSEGTYNSPLHF; cdr3_nt: TGTGCCAGCAGTTCGGAGGGAACCTATAATTCACCCCTCCACTTT
v_call: TRBV12-3/TRBV12-4; d_call: .; clone_size: many; j_call: TRBJ1-6; cdr3_aa: CASSPGWGNSPLHF; cdr3_nt: TGTGCCAGCAGCCCTGGGTGGGGTAATTCACCCCTCCACTTT
v_call: TRBV7-9; d_call: .; clone_size: few; j_call: TRBJ2-1; cdr3_aa: CATLDRPYNEQFF; cdr3_nt: TGTGCCACTCTGGACAGACCTTACAATGAGCAGTTCTTC
v_call: TRBV29-1; d_call: TRBD2; clone_size: many; j_call: TRBJ2-1; cdr3_aa: CSVASGSDNEQFF; cdr3_nt: TGCAGCGTTGCCAGCGGGAGTGACAATGAGCAGTTCTTC
v_call: TRBV20-1; d_call: .; clone_size: many; j_call: TRBJ2-1; cdr3_aa: CSAGSSDEQFF; cdr3_nt: TGCAGTGCTGGAAGCTCAGATGAGCAGTTCTTC
v_call: TRBV9; d_call: .; clone_size: many; j_call: TRBJ2-7; cdr3_aa: CASSGSNYEQYF; cdr3_nt: TGTGCCAGCTCAGGGTCGAACTACGAGCAGTACTTC
v_call: TRBV4-1; d_call: .; clone_size: many; j_call: TRBJ1-1; cdr3_aa: CASSQGGRGGTEAFF; cdr3_nt: TGCGCCAGCAGCCAAGGGGGCAGGGGCGGGACTGAAGCTTTCTTT
v_call: TRBV14; d_call: .; clone_size: many; j_call: TRBJ2-1; cdr3_aa: CASSQVRGQVAGVAYNEQFF; cdr3_nt: TGTGCCAGCAGCCAAGTCAGGGGGCAAGTAGCGGGAGTGGCCTACAATGAGCAGTTCTTC
v_call: TRBV4-1; d_call: TRBD1; clone_size: few; j_call: TRBJ2-5; cdr3_aa: CASSHDRETLGETQYF; cdr3_nt: TGCGCCAGCAGCCATGACAGGGAAACCCTAGGGGAGACCCAGTACTTC
v_call: TRBV7-9; d_call: .; clone_size: .; j_call: TRBJ1-1; cdr3_aa: CASSLLGQRAYTEAFF; cdr3_nt: TGTGCCAGCAGCTTATTGGGGCAACGGGCCTACACTGAAGCTTTCTTT
v_call: TRBV11-2; d_call: TRBD1; clone_size: .; j_call: TRBJ1-6; cdr3_aa: CASSPSGGSSSYNSPLHF; cdr3_nt: TGTGCCAGCAGCCCCTCAGGGGGATCTAGCTCCTATAATTCACCCCTCCACTTT
v_call: TRBV24-1; d_call: .; clone_size: many; j_call: TRBJ2-2; cdr3_aa: CATSEVQPTNTGELFF; cdr3_nt: TGTGCCACCAGTGAGGTACAGCCAACGAACACCGGGGAGCTGTTTTTT
v_call: TRBV7-9; d_call: TRBD2; clone_size: few; j_call: TRBJ2-1; cdr3_aa: CASSWGLAGDEQFF; cdr3_nt: TGTGCCAGCAGCTGGGGACTAGCGGGAGATGAGCAGTTCTTC
v_call: TRBV28; d_call: TRBD1; clone_size: many; j_call: TRBJ2-1; cdr3_aa: CASSLRIGQGIYNEQFF; cdr3_nt: TGTGCCAGCAGTTTACGTATTGGACAGGGGATATACAATGAGCAGTTCTTC
v_call: TRBV7-9; d_call: TRBD2; clone_size: few; j_call: TRBJ2-7; cdr3_aa: CASSPDGGDNYEQYF; cdr3_nt: TGTGCCAGCAGCCCTGACGGGGGGGACAACTACGAGCAGTACTTC
v_call: TRBV20-1; d_call: .; clone_size: many; j_call: TRBJ1-5; cdr3_aa: CSGDQGGNQPQHF; cdr3_nt: TGCAGTGGCGACCAGGGAGGGAATCAGCCCCAGCATTTT
v_call: TRBV30; d_call: TRBD2; clone_size: many; j_call: TRBJ2-5; cdr3_aa: CAWSAGLLTRETQYF; cdr3_nt: TGTGCCTGGAGTGCGGGACTACTAACTCGAGAGACCCAGTACTTC
v_call: TRBV12-3/TRBV12-4; d_call: TRBD1; clone_size: many; j_call: TRBJ1-1; cdr3_aa: CASSIRTGDTEAFF; cdr3_nt: TGTGCCAGCAGTATCCGGACAGGGGACACTGAAGCTTTCTTT
v_call: TRBV3-1; d_call: .; clone_size: .; j_call: TRBJ2-5; cdr3_aa: CASSNTGETQYF; cdr3_nt: TGTGCCAGCAGCAACACAGGAGAGACCCAGTACTTC
v_call: TRBV4-1; d_call: .; clone_size: many; j_call: TRBJ2-3; cdr3_aa: CASSQESPDTQYF; cdr3_nt: TGCGCCAGCAGCCAAGAGTCCCCAGATACGCAGTATTTT
v_call: TRBV7-2; d_call: TRBD2; clone_size: few; j_call: TRBJ2-3; cdr3_aa: CASSLGASGSEYF; cdr3_nt: TGTGCCAGCAGCTTAGGGGCGAGCGGGAGCGAATATTTT
v_call: TRBV5-1; d_call: .; clone_size: many; j_call: TRBJ2-2; cdr3_aa: CASSLEPDHAGELFF; cdr3_nt: TGCGCCAGCAGCTTAGAACCCGATCACGCCGGGGAGCTGTTTTTT
v_call: TRBV6-5; d_call: TRBD2; clone_size: many; j_call: TRBJ2-2; cdr3_aa: CASSYGTRSSGELFF; cdr3_nt: TGTGCCAGCAGTTACGGGACTAGGTCATCCGGGGAGCTGTTTTTT
v_call: TRBV30; d_call: .; clone_size: .; j_call: TRBJ2-2; cdr3_aa: CARWVGAPIPKNTGELFF; cdr3_nt: TGTGCCCGGTGGGTGGGAGCCCCTATTCCTAAGAACACCGGGGAGCTGTTTTTT
v_call: TRBV29-1; d_call: .; clone_size: few; j_call: TRBJ2-3; cdr3_aa: CSVRTKLADTQYF; cdr3_nt: TGCAGCGTCCGGACTAAGCTCGCAGATACGCAGTATTTT
v_call: TRBV4-2; d_call: .; clone_size: few; j_call: TRBJ2-3; cdr3_aa: CASSQDARGSQTRGDTQYF; cdr3_nt: TGTGCCAGCAGCCAAGACGCTAGGGGTAGTCAAACGAGGGGAGATACGCAGTATTTT
v_call: TRBV4-3; d_call: .; clone_size: .; j_call: TRBJ2-6; cdr3_aa: CASSAARGSGANVLTF; cdr3_nt: TGCGCCAGCAGCGCGGCGCGGGGCTCTGGGGCCAACGTCCTGACTTTC
v_call: TRBV15; d_call: .; clone_size: few; j_call: TRBJ2-5; cdr3_aa: CATSRDLGGQETQYF; cdr3_nt: TGTGCCACCAGCAGAGATTTGGGGGGCCAAGAGACCCAGTACTTC
v_call: TRBV12-5; d_call: .; clone_size: many; j_call: TRBJ1-1; cdr3_aa: CASGFGGAEAFF; cdr3_nt: TGTGCTAGTGGTTTCGGGGGGGCTGAAGCTTTCTTT
v_call: TRBV6-1; d_call: .; clone_size: .; j_call: TRBJ2-1; cdr3_aa: CASSLTTTSYNEQFF; cdr3_nt: TGTGCCAGCAGTCTAACTACGACCTCCTACAATGAGCAGTTCTTC
v_call: TRBV7-9; d_call: .; clone_size: few; j_call: TRBJ1-2; cdr3_aa: CASSYTGSAGYTF; cdr3_nt: TGTGCCAGCAGTTACACAGGGAGCGCTGGCTACACCTTC
v_call: TRBV7-7; d_call: TRBD2; clone_size: .; j_call: TRBJ2-1; cdr3_aa: CASSAHQPGLAGEPNEQFF; cdr3_nt: TGTGCCAGCAGCGCCCACCAACCGGGACTAGCGGGAGAACCCAATGAGCAGTTCTTC